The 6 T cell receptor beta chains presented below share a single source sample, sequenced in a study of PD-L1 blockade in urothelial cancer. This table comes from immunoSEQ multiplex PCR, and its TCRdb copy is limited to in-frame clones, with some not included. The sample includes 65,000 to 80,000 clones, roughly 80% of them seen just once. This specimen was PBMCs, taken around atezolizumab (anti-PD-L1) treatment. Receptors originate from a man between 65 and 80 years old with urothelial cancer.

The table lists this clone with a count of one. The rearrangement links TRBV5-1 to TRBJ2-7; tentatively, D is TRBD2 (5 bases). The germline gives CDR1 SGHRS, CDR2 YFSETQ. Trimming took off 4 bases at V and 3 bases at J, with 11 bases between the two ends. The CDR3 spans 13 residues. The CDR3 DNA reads TGCGCCAGCAGCCAGGTGGCGGGCTACGAGCAGTACTTC. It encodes CASSQVAGYEQYF.

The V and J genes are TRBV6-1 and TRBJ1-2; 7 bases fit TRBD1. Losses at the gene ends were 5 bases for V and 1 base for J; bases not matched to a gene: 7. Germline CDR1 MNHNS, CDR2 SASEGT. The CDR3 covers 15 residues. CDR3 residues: CASSLTGRVNYGYTF. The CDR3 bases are TGTGCCAGCAGTCTGACAGGGAGAGTTAACTATGGCTACACCTTC.

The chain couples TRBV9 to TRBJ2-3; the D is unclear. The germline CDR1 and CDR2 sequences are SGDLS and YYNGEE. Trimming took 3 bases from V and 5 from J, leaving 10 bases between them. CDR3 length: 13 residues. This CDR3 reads CASSGARRDTQYF. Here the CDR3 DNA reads TGTGCCAGCAGCGGTGCCCGCAGAGATACGCAGTATTTT.

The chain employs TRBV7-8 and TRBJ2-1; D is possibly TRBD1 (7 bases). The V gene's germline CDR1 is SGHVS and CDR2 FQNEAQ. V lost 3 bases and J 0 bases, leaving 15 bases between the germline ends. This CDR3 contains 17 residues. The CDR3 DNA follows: TGTGCCAGCAGCTTGGGAGGACAGGTTAGCTCCTACAATGAGCAGTTCTTC. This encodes CASSLGGQVSSYNEQFF.

The CDR3 loop is CASSPGIGARGTGELFF. CDR3 sequence (DNA): TGTGCCAGCTCACCAGGAATCGGAGCTCGGGGCACCGGGGAGCTGTTTTTT. This chain links TRBV18 with TRBJ2-2; D possibly corresponds to TRBD2 (5 bases). CDR3 length: 17 amino acids. The ends were cut back, 2 bases at V and 4 bases at J, with 17 bases in the middle. Looked up from germline, CDR1 is KGHSH and CDR2 is LQKENI.

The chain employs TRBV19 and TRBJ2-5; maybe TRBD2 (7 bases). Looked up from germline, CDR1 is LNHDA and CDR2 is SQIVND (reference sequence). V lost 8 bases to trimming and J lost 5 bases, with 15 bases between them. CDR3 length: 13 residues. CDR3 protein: CASSEGGLETQYF. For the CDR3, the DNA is TGTGCCAGTTCAGAGGGGGGGTTGGAGACCCAGTACTTC.